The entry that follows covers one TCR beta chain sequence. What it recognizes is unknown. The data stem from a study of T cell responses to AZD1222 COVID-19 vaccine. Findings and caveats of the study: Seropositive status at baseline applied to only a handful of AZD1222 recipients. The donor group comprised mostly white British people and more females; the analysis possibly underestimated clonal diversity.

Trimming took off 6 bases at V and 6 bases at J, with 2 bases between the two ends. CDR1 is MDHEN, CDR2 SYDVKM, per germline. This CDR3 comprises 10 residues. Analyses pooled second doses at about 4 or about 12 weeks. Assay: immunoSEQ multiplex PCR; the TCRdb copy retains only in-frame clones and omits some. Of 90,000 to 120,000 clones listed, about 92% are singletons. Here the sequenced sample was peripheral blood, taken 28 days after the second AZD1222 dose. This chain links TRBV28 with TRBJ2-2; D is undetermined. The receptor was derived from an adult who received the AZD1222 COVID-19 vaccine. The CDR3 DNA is TGTGCCAGCAGCCCCGGGGAGCTGTTTTTT. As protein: CASSPGELFF.